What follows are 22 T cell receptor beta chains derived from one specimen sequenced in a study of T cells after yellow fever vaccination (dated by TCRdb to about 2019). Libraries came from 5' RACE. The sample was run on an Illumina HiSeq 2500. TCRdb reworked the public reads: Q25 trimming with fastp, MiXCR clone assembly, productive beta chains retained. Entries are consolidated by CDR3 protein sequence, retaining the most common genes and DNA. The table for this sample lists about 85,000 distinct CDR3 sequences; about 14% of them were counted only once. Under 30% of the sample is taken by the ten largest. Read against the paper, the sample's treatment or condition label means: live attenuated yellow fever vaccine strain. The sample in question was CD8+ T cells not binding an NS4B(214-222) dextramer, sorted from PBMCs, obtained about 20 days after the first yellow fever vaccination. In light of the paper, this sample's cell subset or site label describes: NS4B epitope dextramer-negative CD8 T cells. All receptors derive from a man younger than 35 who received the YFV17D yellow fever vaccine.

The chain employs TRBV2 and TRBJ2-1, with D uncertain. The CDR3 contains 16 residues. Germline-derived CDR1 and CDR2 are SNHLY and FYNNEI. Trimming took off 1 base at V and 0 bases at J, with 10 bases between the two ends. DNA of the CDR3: TGTGCCAGCAGTGAAGTCATCACGAGCTCCTACAATGAGCAGTTCTTC. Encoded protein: CASSEVITSSYNEQFF.

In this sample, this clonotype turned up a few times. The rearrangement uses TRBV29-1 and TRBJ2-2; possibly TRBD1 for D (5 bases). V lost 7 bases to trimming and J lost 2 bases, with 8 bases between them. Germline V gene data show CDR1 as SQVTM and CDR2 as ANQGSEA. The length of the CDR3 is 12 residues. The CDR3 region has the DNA TGCAGCGCCAGGGCAAACACCGGGGAGCTGTTTTTT. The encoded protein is CSARANTGELFF.

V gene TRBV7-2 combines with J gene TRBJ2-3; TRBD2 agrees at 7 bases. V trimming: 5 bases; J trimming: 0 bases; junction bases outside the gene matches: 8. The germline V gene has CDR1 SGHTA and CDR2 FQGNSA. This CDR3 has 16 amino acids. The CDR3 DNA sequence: TGTGCCAGCAGCCCAAGGACTAGTACTAGCACAGATACGCAGTATTTT. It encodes CASSPRTSTSTDTQYF.

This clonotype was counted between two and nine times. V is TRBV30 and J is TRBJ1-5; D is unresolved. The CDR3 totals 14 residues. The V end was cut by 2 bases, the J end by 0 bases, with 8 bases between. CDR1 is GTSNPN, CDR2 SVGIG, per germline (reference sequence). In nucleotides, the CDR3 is TGTGCCTGGAGTAAAGGGATTAGCAATCAGCCCCAGCATTTT. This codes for CAWSKGISNQPQHF. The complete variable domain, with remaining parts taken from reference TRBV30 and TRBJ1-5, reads SQTIHQWPATLVQPVGSPLSLECTVEGTSNPNLYWYRQAAGRGLQLLFYSVGIGQISSEVPQNLSASRPQDRQFILSSKKLLLSDSGFYLCAWSKGISNQPQHFGDGTRLSIL.

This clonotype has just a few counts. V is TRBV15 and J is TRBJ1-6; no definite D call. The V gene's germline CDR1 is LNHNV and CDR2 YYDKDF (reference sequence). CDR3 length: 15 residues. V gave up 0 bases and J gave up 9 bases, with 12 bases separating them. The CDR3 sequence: CATSRDGSAGSPLHF. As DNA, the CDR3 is TGTGCCACCAGCAGAGATGGGAGTGCTGGTTCACCCCTCCACTTT.

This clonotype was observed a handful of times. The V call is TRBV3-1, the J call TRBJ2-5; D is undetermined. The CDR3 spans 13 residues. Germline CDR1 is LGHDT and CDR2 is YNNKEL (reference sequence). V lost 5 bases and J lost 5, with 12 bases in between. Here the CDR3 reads CASSYSIMETQYF. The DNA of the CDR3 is TGTGCCAGCAGCTACTCTATCATGGAGACCCAGTACTTC.

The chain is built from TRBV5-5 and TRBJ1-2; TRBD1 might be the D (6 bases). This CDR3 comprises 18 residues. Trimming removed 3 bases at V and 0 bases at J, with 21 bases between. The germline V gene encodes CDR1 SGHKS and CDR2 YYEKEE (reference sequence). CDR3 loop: CASSSTGLNTIANYGYTF. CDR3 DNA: TGTGCCAGCAGCTCGACAGGCCTAAATACAATAGCTAACTATGGCTACACCTTC.

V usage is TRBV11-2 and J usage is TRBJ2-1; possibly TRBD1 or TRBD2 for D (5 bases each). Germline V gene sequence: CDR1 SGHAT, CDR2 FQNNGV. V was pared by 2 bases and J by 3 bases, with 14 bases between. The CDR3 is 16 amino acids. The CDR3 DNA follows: TGTGCCAGCAGCTTATTTCGGGACCGCAGCTACAATGAGCAGTTCTTC. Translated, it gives CASSLFRDRSYNEQFF.

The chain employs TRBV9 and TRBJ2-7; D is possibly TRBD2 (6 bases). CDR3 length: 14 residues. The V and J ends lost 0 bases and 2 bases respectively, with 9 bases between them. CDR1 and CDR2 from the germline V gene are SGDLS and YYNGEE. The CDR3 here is CASSVGGGTYEQYF. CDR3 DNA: TGTGCCAGCAGCGTAGGGGGAGGTACCTACGAGCAGTACTTC.

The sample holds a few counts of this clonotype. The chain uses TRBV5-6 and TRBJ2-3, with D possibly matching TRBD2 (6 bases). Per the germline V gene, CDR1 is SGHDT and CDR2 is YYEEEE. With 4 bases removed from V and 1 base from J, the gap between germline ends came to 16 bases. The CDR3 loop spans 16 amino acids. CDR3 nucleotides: TGTGCCAGCAGCCTGGCAGGGACTTACGGCACAGATACGCAGTATTTT. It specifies CASSLAGTYGTDTQYF.

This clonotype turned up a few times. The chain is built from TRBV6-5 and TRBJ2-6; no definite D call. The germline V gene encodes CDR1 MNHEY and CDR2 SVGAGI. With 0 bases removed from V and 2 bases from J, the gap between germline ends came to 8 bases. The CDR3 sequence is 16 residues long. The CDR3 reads CASSYSEVTGANVLTF. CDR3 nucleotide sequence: TGTGCCAGCAGTTACTCCGAGGTTACTGGGGCCAACGTCCTGACTTTC.

In DNA, the CDR3 is TGTGCCAGCAGCTTAACACAGGCACCAACCTACGAGCAGTACTTC. Translated, it gives CASSLTQAPTYEQYF. V gene TRBV7-9 combines with J gene TRBJ2-7, with a tentative D call TRBD1 (5 bases). Germline values: CDR1 SEHNR, CDR2 FQNEAQ (reference sequence). Trimming shortened V by 2 bases and J by 2 bases, and 13 bases separated the two germline ends. This CDR3 is 15 amino acids long.

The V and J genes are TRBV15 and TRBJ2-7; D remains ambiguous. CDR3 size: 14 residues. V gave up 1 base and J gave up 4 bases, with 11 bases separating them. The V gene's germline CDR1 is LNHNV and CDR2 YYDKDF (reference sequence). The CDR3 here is CATSRGRMHYEQYV. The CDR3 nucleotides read TGTGCCACCAGCAGAGGTCGAATGCATTACGAGCAGTACGTC.

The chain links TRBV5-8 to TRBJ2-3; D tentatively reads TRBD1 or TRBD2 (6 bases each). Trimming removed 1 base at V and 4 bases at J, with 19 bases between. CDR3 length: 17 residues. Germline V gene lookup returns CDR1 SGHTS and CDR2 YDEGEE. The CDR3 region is CASSLRWGDQGPDTQYF. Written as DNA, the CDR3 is TGTGCCAGCAGCTTGAGATGGGGGGACCAGGGGCCAGATACGCAGTATTTT.

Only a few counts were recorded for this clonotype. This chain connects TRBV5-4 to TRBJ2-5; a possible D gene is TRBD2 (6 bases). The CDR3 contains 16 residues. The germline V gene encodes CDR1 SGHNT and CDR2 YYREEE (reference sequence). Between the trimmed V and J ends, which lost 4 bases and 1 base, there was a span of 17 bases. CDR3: CASSDGGSGVQETQYF. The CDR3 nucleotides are TGTGCCAGCAGCGATGGGGGTTCGGGAGTCCAAGAGACCCAGTACTTC.

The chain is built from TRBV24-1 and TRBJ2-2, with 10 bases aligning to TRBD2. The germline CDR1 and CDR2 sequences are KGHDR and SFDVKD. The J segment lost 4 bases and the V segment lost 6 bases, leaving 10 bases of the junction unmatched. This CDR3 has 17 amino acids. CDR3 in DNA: TGTGCCACCAGTACGGAGCTAGCGGGGGATACCACCGGGGAGCTGTTTTTT. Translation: CATSTELAGDTTGELFF.

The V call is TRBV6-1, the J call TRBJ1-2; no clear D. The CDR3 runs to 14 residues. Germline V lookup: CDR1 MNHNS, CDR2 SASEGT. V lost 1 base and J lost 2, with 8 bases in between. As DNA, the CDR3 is TGTGCCAGCAGTGAAGTAGAGAACAACTATGGCTACACCTTC. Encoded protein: CASSEVENNYGYTF.

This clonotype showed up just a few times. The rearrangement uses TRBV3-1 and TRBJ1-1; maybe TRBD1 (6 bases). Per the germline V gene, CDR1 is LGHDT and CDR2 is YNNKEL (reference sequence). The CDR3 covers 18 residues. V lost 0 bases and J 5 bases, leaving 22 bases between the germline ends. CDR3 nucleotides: TGTGCCAGCAGCCAAGATCTTACATCCGGGGGCCCGGGTACTGAAGCTTTCTTT. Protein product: CASSQDLTSGGPGTEAFF.

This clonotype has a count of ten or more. The CDR3 region has the DNA TGTGCCAGCAGCCCTGGACAGGGGGAGTGGACCGGGGAGCTGTTTTTT. Its protein product is CASSPGQGEWTGELFF. This chain links TRBV12-3 or TRBV12-4 with TRBJ2-2, with TRBD1 matching over 10 bases. This CDR3 has 16 amino acids. Trimming at V came to 6 bases and at J to 5 bases, leaving 9 bases not matched to a gene.

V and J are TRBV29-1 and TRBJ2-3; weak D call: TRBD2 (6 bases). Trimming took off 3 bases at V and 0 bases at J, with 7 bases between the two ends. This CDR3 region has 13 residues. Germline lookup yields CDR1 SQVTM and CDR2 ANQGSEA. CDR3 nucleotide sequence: TGCAGCGTTGAGGGGGGTAGCACAGATACGCAGTATTTT. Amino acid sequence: CSVEGGSTDTQYF.

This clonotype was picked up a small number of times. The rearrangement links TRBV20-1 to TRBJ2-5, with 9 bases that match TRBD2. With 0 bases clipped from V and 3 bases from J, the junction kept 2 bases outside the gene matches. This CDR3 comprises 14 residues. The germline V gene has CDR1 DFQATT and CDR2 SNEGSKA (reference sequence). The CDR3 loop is CSARDQRGEETQYF. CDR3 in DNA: TGCAGTGCTAGAGATCAGCGGGGGGAAGAGACCCAGTACTTC.

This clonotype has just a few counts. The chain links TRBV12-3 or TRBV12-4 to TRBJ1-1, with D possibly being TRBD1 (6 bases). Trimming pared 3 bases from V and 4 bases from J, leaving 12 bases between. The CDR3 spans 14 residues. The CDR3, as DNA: TGTGCCAGCAGTTTGGTCCAGGGGAGCACTGAAGCTTTCTTT. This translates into CASSLVQGSTEAFF.